Listed here are 5 T cell receptor beta chains from one sample, sequenced in a study of metastatic and nonmetastatic thyroid tumors. Each patient came to thyroid surgery without any prior treatment (of any kind). TCRdb reassembled clones from the PCR reads with MiXCR. The repertoire holds tens of thousands of clones, with around 18% as singletons. The sample consisted of blood. The receptors here all came from a female donor with papillary thyroid cancer or a benign thyroid nodule (not recorded which). Some clones in this sample may be carry-over from other donors' samples.

Many counts were recorded for this clone. The chain joins TRBV3-1 to TRBJ1-3; unclear D gene. The V and J ends lost 5 bases and 0 bases respectively, with 8 bases between them. The CDR3 extends over 14 amino acids. Germline V gives CDR1 LGHDT, CDR2 YNNKEL (reference sequence). CDR3 bases: TGTGCCAGCAGCTCCTTTGGCTCTGGAAACACCATATATTTT. Its protein product is CASSSFGSGNTIYF.

This clone was observed a few times. This chain uses TRBV5-4 with TRBJ2-7; TRBD2 agrees at 13 bases. J lost 5 bases, V lost 5 bases, and 7 bases had no gene match. CDR3 size: 15 residues. The germline V gene encodes CDR1 SGHNT and CDR2 YYREEE (reference sequence). In DNA, the CDR3 is TGTGCCAGCAGGCGCACCGGACTAGCGGGAGACGAGCAGTACTTC. It translates to CASRRTGLAGDEQYF.

This chain uses TRBV30 with TRBJ2-7; D uncertain. The germline CDR1 and CDR2 sequences are GTSNPN and SVGIG (reference sequence). CDR3 length: 16 residues. The germline V and J ends were trimmed by 2 bases and 7 bases, with 24 bases remaining between them. CDR3 coding DNA: TGTGCCTGGAGTTTATTGCGTGGTAGCCCTTTGCTAGAGCAGTACTTC. This gives the protein CAWSLLRGSPLLEQYF.

This rearrangement joins TRBV9 to TRBJ2-1, with 10 bases that match TRBD2. Trimming removed 4 bases from V and 15 bases from J; junction bases left unmatched: 19. From germline, CDR1 is SGDLS and CDR2 YYNGEE. The length of the CDR3 is 16 residues. The DNA for the CDR3 is TGTGCCAGCAGCTCGACCCTGGGGGGAAGCGGGAGGGGTCTGTTCTTC. Its protein is CASSSTLGGSGRGLFF.

V usage is TRBV3-1 and J usage is TRBJ2-7, with 10 bases lining up with TRBD2. Trimming at V came to 1 base and at J to 2 bases, leaving 17 bases not matched to a gene. The CDR3 is 20 amino acids. Per germline, CDR1 LGHDT and CDR2 YNNKEL (reference sequence). The CDR3 is CASSQVSRSSGGPDTYEQYF. The CDR3 DNA reads as TGTGCCAGCAGCCAAGTTTCGAGGTCTAGCGGGGGCCCCGATACCTACGAGCAGTACTTC.